This record looks at one T cell receptor beta chain sequence and its context. The sample comes from a study of cytomegalovirus exposure and HLA in healthy donors. Across the whole study: An earlier analysis identified 110 million or so unique TCR beta sequences in approximately 190 million T cells.

Amplification used 60 Vbeta primers and 13 Jbeta primers. The table came from immunoSEQ multiplex PCR; TCRdb's copy has only in-frame clones and leaves some out. Of about 140,000 clones listed, 55% to 80% are singletons. The sample comprised PBMCs. This sequence was found in a woman between 40 and 55 years old in good health and CMV-seronegative.

Written as DNA, the CDR3 is TGTGCCACCAGCAGTGAGGGACTACTCTCCTACGAGCAGTACTTC. It is translated as CATSSEGLLSYEQYF. V usage is TRBV15 and J usage is TRBJ2-7, with 7 positions matching TRBD2. V shed 3 bases, J shed 0 bases, and the junction held 5 bases outside the gene matches. The CDR3 runs 15 residues. Germline loops: CDR1 LNHNV, CDR2 YYDKDF (reference sequence).